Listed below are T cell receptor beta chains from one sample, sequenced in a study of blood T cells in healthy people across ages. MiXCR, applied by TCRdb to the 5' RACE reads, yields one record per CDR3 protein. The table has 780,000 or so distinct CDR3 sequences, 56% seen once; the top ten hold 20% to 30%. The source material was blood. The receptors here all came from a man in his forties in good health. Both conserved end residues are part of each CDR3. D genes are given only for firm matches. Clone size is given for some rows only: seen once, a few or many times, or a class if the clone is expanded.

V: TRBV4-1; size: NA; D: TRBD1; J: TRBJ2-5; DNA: TGCGCCAGCAGCCAAATTCAGGGGGCTGAGACCCAGTACTTC; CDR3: CASSQIQGAETQYF
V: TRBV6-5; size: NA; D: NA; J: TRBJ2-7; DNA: TGTGCCAGCAGTTACTCCAGGGCATCCTACGAGCAGTACTTC; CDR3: CASSYSRASYEQYF
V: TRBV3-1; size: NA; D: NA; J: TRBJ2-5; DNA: TGTGCCAGCAGCCAAGACCTAGCCACCAGGGAGACCCAGTACTTC; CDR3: CASSQDLATRETQYF
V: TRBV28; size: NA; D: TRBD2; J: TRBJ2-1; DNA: TGTGCCAGCCAAGCGGGAATCTACAATGAGCAGTTCTTC; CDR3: CASQAGIYNEQFF
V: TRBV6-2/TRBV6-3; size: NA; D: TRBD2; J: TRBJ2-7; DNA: TGTGCCAGCAGTTACGGCGGGGGGGTCTCCTACGAGCAGTACTTC; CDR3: CASSYGGGVSYEQYF
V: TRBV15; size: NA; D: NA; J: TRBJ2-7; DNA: TGTGCCACCAGCAGAGAAGCGGCGAGGAGCTCCTACGAGCAGTACTTC; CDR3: CATSREAARSSYEQYF
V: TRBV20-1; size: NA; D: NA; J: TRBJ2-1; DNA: TGCAGTGCTAGTAAGTCCTGGGATGAGCAGTTCTTC; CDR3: CSASKSWDEQFF
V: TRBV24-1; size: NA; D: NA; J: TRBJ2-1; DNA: TGTGCCACCAGTGCTCTGGGGGAATACAATGAGCAGTTCTTC; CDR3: CATSALGEYNEQFF
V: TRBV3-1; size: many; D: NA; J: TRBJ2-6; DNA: TGTGCCAGCAGCCAAGATCTAAGGGCGGCTGGGGCCAACGTCCTGACTTTC; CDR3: CASSQDLRAAGANVLTF
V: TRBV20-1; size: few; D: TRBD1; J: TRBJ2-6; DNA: TGCAGTGCTAGCGGGGACAGGGCTTCAGCTGGGGCCAACGTCCTGACTTTC; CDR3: CSASGDRASAGANVLTF
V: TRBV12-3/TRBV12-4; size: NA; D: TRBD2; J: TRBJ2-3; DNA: TGTGCCAGCAGTTTCTGGACGGGAGGATTCACAGATACGCAGTATTTT; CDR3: CASSFWTGGFTDTQYF
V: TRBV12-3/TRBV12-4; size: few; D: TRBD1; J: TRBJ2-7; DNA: TGTGCCAGCAAGGGGGCAGGGGCGAGTTTTGAGCAGTACTTC; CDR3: CASKGAGASFEQYF
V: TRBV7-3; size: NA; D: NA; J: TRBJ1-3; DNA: TGTGCCAGCAGCTTGGCTGGGGGCTCGTCGGGAAACACCATATATTTT; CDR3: CASSLAGGSSGNTIYF
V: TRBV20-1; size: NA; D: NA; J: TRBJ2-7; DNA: TGCAGTGCTAGAGATCAGGGCTCCTACGAGCAGTACTTC; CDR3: CSARDQGSYEQYF
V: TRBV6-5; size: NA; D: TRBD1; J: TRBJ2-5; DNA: TGTGCCAGCAGTCGGGACAGGTTCGAGACCCAGTACTTC; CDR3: CASSRDRFETQYF